This TCR beta chain derives from a study of blood T cell repertoires in COVID-19. Study context: The origin of the acute and convalescent COVID-19 samples was the United States, Italy and Spain.

The participants were between roughly 18 and 89 years old and came from roughly 25 US areas. Assignments of participants to cohorts depended upon their own reported clinical history. How the authors handled the data: Estimation of nucleated cell counts was performed using reference gene primer amplification. Repertoires were generated with immunoSEQ multiplex PCR, while TCRdb's copy carries only in-frame clones and drops some. V and J calls and clone size are those listed in that table; D and trimming were worked out from the DNA. The data show around 450,000 clones, roughly 91% seen once. V lost 2 bases and J lost 10; bases outside the gene matches: 11. The germline V gene encodes CDR1 MNHEY and CDR2 SMNVEV (reference sequence). This CDR3 spans 16 amino acids. The sample holds one count of this clone.

The sample consisted of PBMCs or T cells enriched from blood (not recorded which). This TCR was sampled from a man aged 18 to 30 who had recovered from COVID-19. The chain links TRBV27 to TRBJ2-1; 10 positions agree with TRBD2. As DNA, the CDR3 is TGTGCCAGCAGTTTAGTAGGAGCGGGAGGGCCTAGGGAGCAGTTCTTC. Its translation is CASSLVGAGGPREQFF.